This TCR beta chain is from a study of cytomegalovirus exposure and HLA in healthy donors. Study-level results: Later analysis associated a missense DCLRE1C variant with TCR beta V- and J-gene trimming. Altogether, about 160 TCR beta chains were recorded as cytomegalovirus-associated. Later work associated more than 15,000 TCR beta sequences with HLA alleles at 0.05 false discovery rate. It was reported that the classifier diagnosed cytomegalovirus status with high specificity and sensitivity in both the original and validation cohorts.

A note on this clone: The antigen is unknown.

Both 60 Vbeta primers and 13 Jbeta primers went into the PCR. Sequencing was performed with immunoSEQ multiplex PCR; in TCRdb, only in-frame clones are kept and a portion is missing. The sample yields about 130,000 clones, 83% seen once. The ends were cut back, 1 base at V and 4 bases at J, with 7 bases in the middle. The CDR3 runs to 13 residues. The V gene's germline CDR1 is LGHNA and CDR2 YSLEER. This TCR derives from a woman between 40 and 55 years old in good health and CMV-seropositive. The sequencing sample was made of PBMCs. The gene calls are TRBV4-3 and TRBJ1-1; D is uncertain. CDR3 sequence reads: CASSQVIGTEAFF. The CDR3 DNA follows: TGCGCCAGCAGCCAAGTTATCGGCACTGAAGCTTTCTTT.